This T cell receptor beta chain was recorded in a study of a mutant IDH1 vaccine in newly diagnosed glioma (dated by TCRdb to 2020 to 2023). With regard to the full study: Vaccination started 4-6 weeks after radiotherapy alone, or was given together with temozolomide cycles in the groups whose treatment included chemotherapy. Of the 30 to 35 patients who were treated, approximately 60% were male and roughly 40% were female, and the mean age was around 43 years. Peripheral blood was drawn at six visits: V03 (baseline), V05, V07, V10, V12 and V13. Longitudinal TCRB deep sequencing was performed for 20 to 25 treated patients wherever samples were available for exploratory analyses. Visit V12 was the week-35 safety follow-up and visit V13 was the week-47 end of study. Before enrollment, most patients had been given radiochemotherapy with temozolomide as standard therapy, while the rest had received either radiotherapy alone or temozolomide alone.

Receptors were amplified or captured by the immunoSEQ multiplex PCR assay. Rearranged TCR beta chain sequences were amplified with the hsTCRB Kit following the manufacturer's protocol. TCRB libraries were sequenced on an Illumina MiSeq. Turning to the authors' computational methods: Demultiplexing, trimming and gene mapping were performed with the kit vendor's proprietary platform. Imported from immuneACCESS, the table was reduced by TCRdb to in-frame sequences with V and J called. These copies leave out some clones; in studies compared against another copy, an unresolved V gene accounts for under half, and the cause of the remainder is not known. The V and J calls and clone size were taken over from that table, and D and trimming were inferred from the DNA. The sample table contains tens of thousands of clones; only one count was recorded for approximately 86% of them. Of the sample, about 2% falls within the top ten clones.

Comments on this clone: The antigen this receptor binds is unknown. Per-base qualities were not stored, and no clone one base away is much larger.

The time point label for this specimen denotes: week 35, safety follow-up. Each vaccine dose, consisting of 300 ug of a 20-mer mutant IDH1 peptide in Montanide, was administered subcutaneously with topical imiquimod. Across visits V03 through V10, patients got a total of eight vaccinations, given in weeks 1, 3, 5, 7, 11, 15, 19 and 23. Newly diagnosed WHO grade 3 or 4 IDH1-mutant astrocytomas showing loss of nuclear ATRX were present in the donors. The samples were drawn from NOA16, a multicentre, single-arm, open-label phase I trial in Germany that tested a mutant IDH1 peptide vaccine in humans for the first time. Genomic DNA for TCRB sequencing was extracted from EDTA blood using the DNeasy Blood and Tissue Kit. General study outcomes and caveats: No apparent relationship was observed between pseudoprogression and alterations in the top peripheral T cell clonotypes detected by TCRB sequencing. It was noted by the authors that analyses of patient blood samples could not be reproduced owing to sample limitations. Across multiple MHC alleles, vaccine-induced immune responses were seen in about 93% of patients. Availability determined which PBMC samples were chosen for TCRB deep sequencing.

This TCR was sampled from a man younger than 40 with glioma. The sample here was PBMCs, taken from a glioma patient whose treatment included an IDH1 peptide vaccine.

CDR3 sequence: CASRQAGGAKNIQYF. The DNA sequence is TGTGCCAGCAGGCAAGCGGGAGGGGCCAAAAACATTCAGTACTTC. This receptor chain uses TRBV27 and TRBJ2-4, and 10 bases in between align with TRBD2. V is trimmed back by 6 bases and J by 1 base, and the junction contains 3 bases that no gene match accounts for. From the cysteine through the phenylalanine, the CDR3 covers 15 amino acids. Just the 45-base CDR3 DNA is kept, in frame starting at base 1. Looking up the germline V gene (reference sequence) yields CDR1 MNHEY and CDR2 SMNVEV.